The T cell receptor (beta chain) under discussion was sequenced for a study of T-cell memory formation after mild COVID-19. Across the whole study: Largely, TCR clusters stayed within a single donor. Study-wide points: Pre-infection memory already had some responding clones, implying cross-reactive memory joined. There was a balanced CD4/CD8 profile in clones contracting day 15 to 85, and later expanders leaned CD4+.

TCRdb redid the calling of the 5' RACE reads with MiXCR, one entry per CDR3 protein. Of 200,000 to 250,000 distinct CDR3 sequences in the sample, about 27% were seen once. Looked up from germline, CDR1 is GTSNPN and CDR2 is SVGIG (reference sequence). V lost 0 bases and J lost 9; bases outside the gene matches: 5. The CDR3 is made up of 13 amino acids. This clonotype has a handful of counts. Its antigen is unidentified. The clonotype comes from an adult woman who had mild COVID-19 (a few samples of this study predate the infection). Cell type and time point are not known. Sequencing was performed on PBMCs or a T cell subset sorted from them (not recorded which). The chain is built from TRBV30 and TRBJ2-1; 7 bases map to TRBD2. The CDR3 sequence is CAWSVARGSEQFF. CDR3 nucleotide sequence: TGTGCCTGGAGTGTTGCGCGGGGGTCTGAGCAGTTCTTC.